The clone carrying this T cell receptor beta chain showed up just a few times. The sample comes from a study of cytomegalovirus exposure and HLA in healthy donors. The PCR had 60 Vbeta and 13 Jbeta primers. Generated by immunoSEQ multiplex PCR, the TCRdb table keeps only in-frame clones and is missing some. The sample holds under 100,000 clones, about 80% seen once. CDR3 length: 13 residues. Germline V CDR1 and CDR2: MNHNS, SASEGT. Between the trimmed V and J ends, which lost 5 bases and 1 base, there was a span of 9 bases. Sequencing was done on a sample of PBMCs. The rearrangement joins TRBV6-1 to TRBJ2-7; D remains ambiguous. This clonotype was obtained from a man in his thirties or forties in good health and CMV-seronegative. This CDR3 is CASSLGRSYEQYF. The CDR3 DNA reads TGTGCCAGCAGTCTGGGCAGATCCTACGAGCAGTACTTC.